The clone carrying this T cell receptor (beta chain) has more than one count but fewer than ten. Its antigen is not known. Via MiXCR, TCRdb re-called the reads, giving one row per CDR3 protein. Of some 320,000 distinct CDR3 sequences listed, 25% to 35% are singletons. The data stem from a study of T cell repertoires in cytomegalovirus infection. Study observations and caveats: HLA-C-restricted, CMV-specific TCR beta clonotypes were dominant ex vivo.

The V and J ends lost 5 bases and 6 bases, in that order; junction bases with no gene match: 12. This CDR3 has 15 amino acids. The sequence was collected from a human donor in good health (CMV status not recorded). Some clones in this sample may be carry-over from other donors' samples. The starting material was cultured PBMCs, obtained from culture after CMV antigen stimulation. V is TRBV12-3 or TRBV12-4 and J is TRBJ1-2, with 7 positions matching TRBD1. In nucleotides, the CDR3 is TGTGCCAGCAGTGTCGACAGGGAAGGCATACATGGCTACACCTTC. This encodes CASSVDREGIHGYTF.